These T cell receptor beta chains were read from a single sample in a study of OX40 agonist ivuxolimab in advanced cancers. Profiling relied on immunoSEQ multiplex PCR, and the TCRdb table lists in-frame clones only, not all of them. This table holds tens of thousands of clones, about 88% found once. Here the sequenced sample was CD4+ or CD8+ T cells sorted from blood, taken in a trial of the OX40 agonist ivuxolimab. All receptors derive from an adult with an advanced solid tumor such as melanoma, head and neck, liver or kidney cancer. The CDR3 runs from the conserved cysteine through the conserved F or W. D genes are given only for firm matches. Size values are once, few and many counts, or a class for expanded clones, and some rows have none.

D gene,J gene,V gene,clone size,CDR3 DNA,CDR3 protein
NA,TRBJ2-7,TRBV19,NA,TGTGCCAGTAGTATGAGGGGGGGTCCAGTCTACGAGCAGTACTTC,CASSMRGGPVYEQYF
TRBD1,TRBJ1-3,TRBV10-3,NA,TGTGCCATCGCAGGGGGAACAGCCGGAAACACCATATATTTT,CAIAGGTAGNTIYF
NA,TRBJ2-1,TRBV21-1,NA,TGTGCCAGCAGCACTCCGGGACAGCCATCTTACAATGAGCAGTTCTTC,CASSTPGQPSYNEQFF
NA,TRBJ2-5,TRBV15,NA,TGTGCCACCAGCAGTGGGCGGGGTCGGCGGGAGACCCAGTACTTC,CATSSGRGRRETQYF
TRBD1,TRBJ1-4,TRBV7-2,NA,TGTGCCAGCAGCTCAGGGGGGGGAGCGGGTAATGAAAAACTGTTTTTT,CASSSGGGAGNEKLFF
NA,TRBJ2-4,TRBV7-3,NA,TGTGCCAGCAGCTTAGATGGAAAGGCCAAAAACATTCAGTACTTC,CASSLDGKAKNIQYF
NA,TRBJ2-7,TRBV5-4,NA,TGCGCCAGCAGCCTTACTACGGGTCAGAGCTCCTACGAGCAGTACTTC,CASSLTTGQSSYEQYF
NA,TRBJ1-6,TRBV27,NA,TGTGCCAGCAGTTTTAGAGCCTTAACGGGACGCTACTATAATTCACCCCTCCACTTT,CASSFRALTGRYYNSPLHF
TRBD1,TRBJ1-2,TRBV2,NA,TGTGCCAGCAGCATGCGAGGGGGGACAGGGGATTACGGCTACACCTTC,CASSMRGGTGDYGYTF
NA,TRBJ1-4,TRBV11-2,once,TGTGCCAGCAGCCCGCTCTCCTCAACTAATGAAAAACTGTTTTTT,CASSPLSSTNEKLFF
TRBD1,TRBJ2-7,TRBV14,NA,TGTGCCAGCAGCCCCTTACAGGGGGCCCACACCTACGAGCAGTACTTC,CASSPLQGAHTYEQYF